What follows are 2 T cell receptor beta chains derived from one specimen sequenced in a study of Ad26.COV2.S vaccination and SARS-CoV-2 variants. Clones were read by immunoSEQ multiplex PCR, and TCRdb kept only the in-frame ones, dropping some. The sample contains fewer than 400,000 clones, roughly nine tenths of which appear only once. The treatment is: around 19 received Ad26.COV2.S at low or high dose, single or two shots; 5 received placebo; per-sample allocation not given. The investigators took samples on day 63 after the first vaccine or placebo injection. Sequencing was performed on peripheral blood, taken in a trial of Ad26.COV2.S vaccine versus placebo. The receptors were sampled from a person between 18 and 60 years old who received the Ad26.COV2.S COVID-19 vaccine or a placebo.

This clone appeared a single time. The chain recombines TRBV5-1 with TRBJ2-1; TRBD2 matches at 10 bases. Germline lookup yields CDR1 SGHRS and CDR2 YFSETQ. This CDR3 is 17 amino acids long. Trimming at V came to 4 bases and at J to 0 bases, leaving 7 bases not matched to a gene. The CDR3 DNA follows: TGCGCCAGCAGCCGGACGGGACTAGCGAACTCCTACAATGAGCAGTTCTTC. It encodes CASSRTGLANSYNEQFF.

The chain links TRBV9 to TRBJ2-1, with 7 nucleotides matching TRBD2. Germline-derived CDR1 and CDR2 are SGDLS and YYNGEE. J was trimmed by 10 bases and V by 3 bases; bases with no gene match: 10. This CDR3 spans 14 amino acids. In DNA form, the CDR3 reads TGTGCCAGCAGCGAGTGGGTGAAGCGGGAAGAGCAGTTCTTC. Encoded protein: CASSEWVKREEQFF.